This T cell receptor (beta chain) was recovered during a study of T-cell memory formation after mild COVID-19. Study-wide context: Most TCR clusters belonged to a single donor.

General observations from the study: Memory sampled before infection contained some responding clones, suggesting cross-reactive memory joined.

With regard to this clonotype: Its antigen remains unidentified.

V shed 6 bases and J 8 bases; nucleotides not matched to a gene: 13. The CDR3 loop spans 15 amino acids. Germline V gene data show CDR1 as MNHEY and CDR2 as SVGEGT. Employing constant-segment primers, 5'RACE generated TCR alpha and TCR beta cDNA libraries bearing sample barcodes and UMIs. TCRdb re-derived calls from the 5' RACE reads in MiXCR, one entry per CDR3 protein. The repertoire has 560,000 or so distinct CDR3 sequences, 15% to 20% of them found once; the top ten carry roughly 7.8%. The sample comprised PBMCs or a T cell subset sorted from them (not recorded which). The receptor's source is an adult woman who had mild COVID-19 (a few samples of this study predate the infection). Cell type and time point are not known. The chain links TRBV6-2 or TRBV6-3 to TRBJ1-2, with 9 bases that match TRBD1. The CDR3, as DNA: TGTGCCAGCAGCACGATCCTAACAGGGGGCCGAGGCTACACCTTC. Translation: CASSTILTGGRGYTF.